This is a list of T cell receptor beta chains from one sample in a study of T cell responses to AZD1222 COVID-19 vaccine. Here immunoSEQ multiplex PCR was the method, and the copy in TCRdb shows in-frame clones only, minus some. This sample has 58,000 or so clones, with less than 90% found just once. The starting material was peripheral blood, obtained on day 0 of AZD1222 vaccination. Receptor source: an adult in good health. Each CDR3 is given with its conserved first and last residue. A D gene is named only where the DNA matches it firmly. Size tells how often a clone was seen (once, few, many) or the class of an expanded clone, and some rows leave it out.

size: .; V: TRBV7-2; D: TRBD1; J: TRBJ2-2; CDR3: CASSSRQGAVGELFF; DNA: TGTGCCAGCAGCTCAAGACAGGGGGCGGTCGGGGAGCTGTTTTTT
size: .; V: TRBV18; D: TRBD2; J: TRBJ2-2; CDR3: CASSRRTSGGATGNTGELFF; DNA: TGTGCCAGCTCCCGCCGGACTAGCGGGGGGGCGACGGGGAACACCGGGGAGCTGTTTTTT
size: .; V: TRBV4-2; D: TRBD2; J: TRBJ2-5; CDR3: CASSQGPAGGRETQYF; DNA: TGTGCCAGCAGCCAAGGACCAGCGGGGGGGCGGGAGACCCAGTACTTC
size: once; V: TRBV5-1; D: .; J: TRBJ1-3; CDR3: CASSRDWSAGNTIYF; DNA: TGCGCCAGCAGCCGTGACTGGTCGGCGGGAAACACCATATATTTT
size: .; V: TRBV15; D: .; J: TRBJ1-1; CDR3: CATRGRMNTEAFF; DNA: TGTGCCACCCGGGGCCGGATGAACACTGAAGCTTTCTTT
size: few; V: TRBV29-1; D: .; J: TRBJ1-2; CDR3: CSVAPPGALDGYTF; DNA: TGCAGCGTAGCCCCCCCGGGGGCCCTGGACGGCTACACCTTC
size: .; V: TRBV28; D: .; J: TRBJ2-7; CDR3: CASSLVYEQYF; DNA: TGTGCCAGCAGTTTGGTGTACGAGCAGTACTTC
size: .; V: TRBV5-1; D: TRBD1; J: TRBJ1-2; CDR3: CASSLVVSGQGNTF; DNA: TGCGCCAGCAGCTTGGTCGTTTCGGGACAGGGGAACACCTTC
size: .; V: TRBV28; D: TRBD1; J: TRBJ1-3; CDR3: CASRYPGTGGRGNTIYF; DNA: TGTGCCAGCAGGTACCCCGGGACAGGGGGCCGGGGAAACACCATATATTTT
size: .; V: TRBV7-9; D: .; J: TRBJ2-2; CDR3: CASSLAQGAGNTGELFF; DNA: TGTGCCAGCAGCTTAGCGCAGGGTGCAGGTAACACCGGGGAGCTGTTTTTT
size: .; V: TRBV18; D: TRBD2; J: TRBJ2-2; CDR3: CASSAGLADTGELFF; DNA: TGTGCCAGCTCAGCCGGACTAGCGGACACCGGGGAGCTGTTTTTT
size: .; V: TRBV25-1; D: .; J: TRBJ1-1; CDR3: CASSEWVENTEAFF; DNA: TGTGCCAGCAGTGAGTGGGTCGAGAACACTGAAGCTTTCTTT
size: .; V: TRBV7-9; D: .; J: TRBJ1-4; CDR3: CASSPGTTSATNEKLFF; DNA: TGTGCCAGCAGCCCCGGGACAACTTCTGCAACTAATGAAAAACTGTTTTTT
size: .; V: TRBV19; D: .; J: TRBJ1-1; CDR3: CASSIGKNTEAFF; DNA: TGTGCCAGTAGTATAGGGAAGAACACTGAAGCTTTCTTT
size: .; V: TRBV19; D: .; J: TRBJ2-2; CDR3: CASSPINGLGELFF; DNA: TGTGCCAGTAGTCCTATAAATGGCCTCGGGGAGCTGTTTTTT
size: .; V: TRBV11-3; D: .; J: TRBJ2-1; CDR3: CASSLGGGIDEQFF; DNA: TGTGCCAGCAGCTTAGGTGGGGGAATAGATGAGCAGTTCTTC
size: .; V: TRBV5-1; D: .; J: TRBJ2-1; CDR3: CASSLEGPSYNEQFF; DNA: TGCGCCAGCAGCTTGGAAGGTCCTTCCTACAATGAGCAGTTCTTC
size: .; V: TRBV25-1; D: .; J: TRBJ2-1; CDR3: CASSVDYNEQFF; DNA: TGTGCCAGCAGTGTGGATTATAATGAGCAGTTCTTC
size: .; V: TRBV2; D: TRBD1; J: TRBJ1-6; CDR3: CASSEFEGRGNSPLHF; DNA: TGTGCCAGCAGTGAATTCGAGGGCAGGGGGAATTCACCCCTCCACTTT
size: .; V: TRBV3-1/TRBV3-2; D: .; J: TRBJ1-5; CDR3: CASSRDSLNQPQHF; DNA: TGTGCCAGCAGCCGCGACAGCCTCAATCAGCCCCAGCATTTT
size: .; V: TRBV11-2; D: TRBD2; J: TRBJ2-5; CDR3: CASSFSGGAQETQYF; DNA: TGTGCCAGCAGCTTTAGCGGGGGGGCCCAAGAGACCCAGTACTTC
size: once; V: TRBV6-5; D: TRBD1; J: TRBJ1-1; CDR3: CASSPRQGASGEAFF; DNA: TGTGCCAGCAGCCCAAGACAGGGGGCAAGTGGTGAAGCTTTCTTT
size: .; V: TRBV5-1; D: TRBD2; J: TRBJ2-1; CDR3: CASSFTLTSGGDNEQFF; DNA: TGCGCCAGCAGCTTTACTTTGACTAGCGGGGGGGACAATGAGCAGTTCTTC
size: .; V: TRBV6-6; D: .; J: TRBJ1-1; CDR3: CASEAVNTEAFF; DNA: TGTGCCAGCGAGGCGGTGAACACTGAAGCTTTCTTT
size: medium-sized; V: TRBV13; D: .; J: TRBJ1-6; CDR3: CASSLAAGLDSPLHF; DNA: TGTGCCAGCAGCTTAGCCGCGGGCCTCGATTCACCCCTCCACTTT
size: .; V: TRBV15; D: .; J: TRBJ2-7; CDR3: CATSRARAETPAREQYF; DNA: TGTGCCACCAGCAGAGCAAGGGCCGAGACACCGGCGCGAGAGCAGTACTTC
size: .; V: TRBV7-2; D: .; J: TRBJ2-1; CDR3: CASSLVPGYNEQFF; DNA: TGTGCCAGCAGCTTAGTTCCCGGTTACAATGAGCAGTTCTTC
size: .; V: TRBV4-2; D: TRBD1; J: TRBJ1-4; CDR3: CASSQLSGQGAEKLFF; DNA: TGTGCCAGCAGCCAACTATCGGGACAGGGGGCTGAAAAACTGTTTTTT